A single sample is the source of the 15 T cell receptor beta chains below, sequenced in a study of cytomegalovirus exposure and HLA in healthy donors. Data came from immunoSEQ multiplex PCR; TCRdb stores just in-frame clones and leaves some out. The sample consists of over 150,000 clones, about 90% of them appearing once. Sequenced input: PBMCs. The receptors were gathered from a woman in her twenties or thirties in good health and CMV-seronegative.

The chain joins TRBV6-5 to TRBJ1-2, with D hard to call. The germline V gene has CDR1 MNHEY and CDR2 SVGAGI. This CDR3 is built from 13 residues. V shed 6 bases and J shed 6 bases, with 14 bases lying between them. The CDR3 here is CASSRRGNDGYTF. CDR3 sequence (DNA): TGTGCCAGCAGCCGCCGGGGAAATGATGGCTACACCTTC.

The chain combines TRBV5-6 with TRBJ1-3; D is perhaps TRBD1 (5 bases). V lost 2 bases, J lost 0 bases, and 12 bases lay in between. The CDR3 is made up of 16 amino acids. CDR1 and CDR2 from the germline V gene are SGHDT and YYEEEE. DNA of the CDR3: TGTGCCAGCAGCTTTGGAGGACAACACTCTGGAAACACCATATATTTT. Translation gives CASSFGGQHSGNTIYF.

The V and J genes are TRBV29-1 and TRBJ2-1, with TRBD2 as a possible D gene (6 bases). This CDR3 has 13 residues. Trimming pared 6 bases from V and 5 bases from J, leaving 14 bases between. The germline gives CDR1 SQVTM, CDR2 ANQGSEA. The CDR3 DNA is TGCAGCGTGTACGGAGGGACCGACAATGAGCAGTTCTTC. This gives the protein CSVYGGTDNEQFF.

This clone was seen a few times. CDR3 nucleotides: TGTGCCAGCAGCGTAACCTTCGGGGCCTCTGAAGCTTTCTTT. Its protein is CASSVTFGASEAFF. The rearrangement links TRBV9 to TRBJ1-1, with D tentatively TRBD1 (5 bases). V lost 1 base to trimming and J lost 6 bases, with 13 bases between them. There are 14 residues in the CDR3. Germline loops: CDR1 SGDLS, CDR2 YYNGEE. Full variable domain (missing parts from reference TRBV9 and TRBJ1-1): DSGVTQTPKHLITATGQRVTLRCSPRSGDLSVYWYQQSLDQGLQFLIQYYNGEERAKGNILERFSAQQFPDLHSELNLSSLELGDSALYFCASSVTFGASEAFFGQGTRLTVV.

The chain recombines TRBV30 with TRBJ1-1; 10 nucleotides align to TRBD1. The CDR3 has 15 amino acids. Trimming at V came to 3 bases and at J to 3 bases, leaving 7 bases not matched to a gene. Germline lookup yields CDR1 GTSNPN and CDR2 SVGIG (reference sequence). CDR3 DNA sequence: TGTGCCTGGAGCAAGGACAGGGGGGCGCACACTGAAGCTTTCTTT. This gives the protein CAWSKDRGAHTEAFF.

The rearrangement links TRBV7-9 to TRBJ1-1; TRBD1 aligns across 8 bases. J gave up 7 bases and V 4 bases, and 5 bases lay outside the gene matches. Germline CDR1 reads SEHNR; CDR2 reads FQNEAQ (reference sequence). This CDR3 spans 13 amino acids. The DNA for the CDR3 is TGTGCCAGCAGCTCAAGACAGGGGCATGAAGCTTTCTTT. Its protein is CASSSRQGHEAFF.

The V gene is TRBV28, the J gene TRBJ2-5, with 9 bases matching TRBD1. V was pared by 6 bases and J by 6 bases, with 8 bases of the junction left unmatched. CDR1 is MDHEN and CDR2 is SYDVKM in the germline V gene. This CDR3 region has 14 residues. The DNA for the CDR3 is TGTGCCAGCAGCCCCGGGACAGGGACAAAGACCCAGTACTTC. Translating gives CASSPGTGTKTQYF.

The chain recombines TRBV18 with TRBJ1-5; a weak D match, TRBD1 (5 bases). Deletions cut 4 bases from V and 0 bases from J, with 13 bases between. Per germline, CDR1 KGHSH and CDR2 LQKENI. The CDR3 is 16 amino acids. The CDR3 DNA reads TGTGCCAGCTCACTCAACGGGGGGTATAGCAATCAGCCCCAGCATTTT. It translates to CASSLNGGYSNQPQHF.

The DNA for the CDR3 is TGTGCCAGCACACCGGGACAGGGGCGCAATCAGCCCCAGCATTTT. Translating it yields CASTPGQGRNQPQHF. V gene TRBV6-5 combines with J gene TRBJ1-5; 10 nucleotides line up with TRBD1. CDR3 size: 15 residues. Germline assignment: CDR1 MNHEY and CDR2 SVGAGI. J lost 2 bases, V lost 7 bases, and 5 bases had no gene match.

The chain carries TRBV7-9 and TRBJ1-6, with a tentative D call TRBD1 (6 bases). The CDR3 spans 15 residues. Germline V gene data show CDR1 as SEHNR and CDR2 as FQNEAQ (reference sequence). Trimming removed 10 bases from V and 6 bases from J, with 19 bases in between. The CDR3 reads CAIKIGDTINSPLHF. The CDR3 nucleotides read TGTGCCATCAAAATTGGGGACACCATTAATTCACCCCTCCACTTT. Variable domain in full (rest from reference TRBV7-9 and TRBJ1-6): DTGVSQNPRHKITKRGQNVTFRCDPISEHNRLYWYRQTLGQGPEFLTYFQNEAQLEKSRLLSDRFSAERPKGSFSTLEIQRTEQGDSAMYLCAIKIGDTINSPLHFGNGTRLTVT.

V usage is TRBV4-2 and J usage is TRBJ1-1; 7 bases fit TRBD1. The trim removed 3 bases at V and 1 base at J, leaving 5 bases unmatched. CDR3 length equals 15 residues. Germline V gene data show CDR1 as LGHNA and CDR2 as YNFKEQ. The CDR3: CASSQEGQPNTEAFF. The CDR3, as DNA: TGTGCCAGCAGCCAGGAGGGACAGCCGAACACTGAAGCTTTCTTT.

The V gene is TRBV27, the J gene TRBJ1-2, with a tentative D call TRBD1 (5 bases). Trimming removed 8 bases at V and 4 bases at J, with 29 bases between. The CDR3 has 18 residues. Germline values: CDR1 MNHEY, CDR2 SMNVEV (reference sequence). The CDR3 region is CASWSLTELRRSVYGYTF. Written as DNA, the CDR3 is TGTGCCAGCTGGAGTTTGACAGAGCTACGGAGGAGCGTCTATGGCTACACCTTC.

J is TRBJ2-5 and V is TRBV6-1; 9 bases are shared with TRBD1. V lost 1 base and J lost 4; bases outside the gene matches: 7. There are 16 residues in the CDR3. Per the germline V gene, CDR1 is MNHNS and CDR2 is SASEGT. CDR3 sequence: CASSEGGTGRRETQYF. As DNA, the CDR3 is TGTGCCAGCAGTGAAGGCGGGACAGGGAGAAGAGAGACCCAGTACTTC.

The count of this clone is one. The V gene is TRBV7-2, the J gene TRBJ1-1; D might be TRBD1 (6 bases). V was pared by 6 bases and J by 2 bases, with 13 bases between. The germline V gene encodes CDR1 SGHTA and CDR2 FQGNSA. This CDR3 has 14 amino acids. The CDR3 DNA reads as TGTGCCAGCAGACGCGGACAGTTTAACACTGAAGCTTTCTTT. It translates to CASRRGQFNTEAFF.

This chain joins TRBV27 and TRBJ2-6, with a tentative D call TRBD1 (5 bases). The CDR3 runs to 17 residues. From germline, CDR1 is MNHEY and CDR2 SMNVEV (reference sequence). The V gene lost 3 bases and the J gene lost 0 bases, with 12 bases spanning the gap. In nucleotides, the CDR3 is TGTGCCAGCAGTTTTAGGCAGGGATACTCTGGGGCCAACGTCCTGACTTTC. Residues: CASSFRQGYSGANVLTF.